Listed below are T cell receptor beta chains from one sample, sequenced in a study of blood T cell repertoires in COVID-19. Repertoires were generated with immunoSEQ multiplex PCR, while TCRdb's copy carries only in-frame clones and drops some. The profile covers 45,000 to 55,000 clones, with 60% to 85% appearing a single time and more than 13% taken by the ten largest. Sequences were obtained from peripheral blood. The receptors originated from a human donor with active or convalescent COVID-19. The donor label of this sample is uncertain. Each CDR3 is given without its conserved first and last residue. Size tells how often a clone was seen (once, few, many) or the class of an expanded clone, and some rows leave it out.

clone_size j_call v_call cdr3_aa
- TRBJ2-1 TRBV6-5 ASSYIGQGAYNEQF
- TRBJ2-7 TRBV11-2 ASSLGTRDYYEQY
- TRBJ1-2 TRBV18 ASSLGSGNYGYT
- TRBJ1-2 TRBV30 AWSGGTGARHDTYGYT
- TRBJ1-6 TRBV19 ASSTSRTGNYSPLH
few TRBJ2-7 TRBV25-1 ASSGGTLYEQY
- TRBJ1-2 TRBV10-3 AISVHNYGYT
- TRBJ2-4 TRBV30 AWKVPGAGGPALAKNIQY
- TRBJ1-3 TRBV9 ASSPGTGGDTIY
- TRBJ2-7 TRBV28 AISTGLSYEQY
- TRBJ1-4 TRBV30 ALGMAALIPGKLF
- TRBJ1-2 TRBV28 ASSLSGGGGYGYT
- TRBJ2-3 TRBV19 ASSIGRESPPAADTQY
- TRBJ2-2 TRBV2 ASSTDTGELF
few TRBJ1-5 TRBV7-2 ASSSETYQPQH
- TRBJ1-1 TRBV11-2 ASSFGGGTEAF
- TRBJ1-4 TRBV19 ASSIIGGNEKLF
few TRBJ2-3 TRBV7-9 ASSLEGATDTQY
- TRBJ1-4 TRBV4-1 ASSQDRLGQPLGEKLF
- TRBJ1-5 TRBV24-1 ATSGDGGGQPQH
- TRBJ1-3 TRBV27 ASSLQGGNTIY
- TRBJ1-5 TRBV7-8 ASSLSRTRNQPQH
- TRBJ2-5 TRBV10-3 AINQAGELETQY
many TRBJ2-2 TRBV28 ASSPSGLGNTGELF
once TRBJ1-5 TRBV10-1 ASSEQSNQPQH
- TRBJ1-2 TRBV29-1 SASPTGDNYGYT
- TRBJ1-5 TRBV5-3 ARRNRTLGLSNQPQH